This T cell receptor (beta chain) was sequenced during a study of read filtering for tumor transcriptome and immune sequencing. Study-level information: After DNase treatment, RNA was made into whole-transcriptome libraries. IR-seq gave about 3.5 to 10.27 million TCR reads per sample; RNA-seq gave roughly 80 to 1,400.

Molecular barcoded adaptors covering alpha/delta and beta/gamma chains were used on approximately 400 ng RNA. TCRdb used MiXCR to reprocess the reads, holding one entry per CDR3 protein. The sample has about 57,000 distinct CDR3 sequences, about 20% seen once. The CDR3 has 14 residues. Germline V gene lookup returns CDR1 MNHEY and CDR2 SVGAGI. V dropped 6 bases and J dropped 7; count of bases not matched to a gene: 7. The chain uses TRBV6-5 and TRBJ1-5; TRBD1 aligns across 9 bases. This clonotype was sampled from a donor over 35 with multiple myeloma. Sequences were obtained from a population of CD138-negative cells sorted from bone marrow. The CDR3 here is CASSSGTGRQPQHF. DNA for the CDR3: TGTGCCAGCAGCTCCGGGACAGGGCGCCAGCCCCAGCATTTT.